This TCR beta chain is drawn from a study of shared clonotypes between healthy human individuals. Replicate PCRs were loaded with approximately 310 ng DNA from unsorted PBMC, some 33,000 T cell genomes. Unsorted PBMC DNA was sequenced on ten immunoSEQ deep assay plates. Method: immunoSEQ multiplex PCR; TCRdb's copy keeps in-frame clones and lacks some. This table holds 400,000 to 500,000 clones, approximately 79% found once. Germline loops: CDR1 SGHAT, CDR2 FQNNGV. V shed 5 bases and J 6 bases; nucleotides not matched to a gene: 7. The CDR3 is 15 residues long. Unsorted material relied on tens of millions of PBMCs as the source of genomic DNA.

The sequenced sample was PBMCs. The V gene is TRBV11-2, the J gene TRBJ2-3, with TRBD2 identical over 11 bases. The origin of this receptor is a woman aged 40 to 50 in good health. Some clones in this sample may be carry-over from other donors' samples. The CDR3 is CASSPTSGGGDTQYF. The CDR3 DNA reads as TGTGCCAGCAGCCCAACTAGCGGGGGAGGCGATACGCAGTATTTT.